This T cell receptor (beta chain) emerged from a study of PD-1 blockade in classical Hodgkin lymphoma. Germline CDR1 is GTSNPN and CDR2 is SVGIG (reference sequence). V shed 4 bases and J shed 1 base, with 10 bases lying between them. The length of the CDR3 is 13 residues. Details on this clone: Its antigen is as yet unknown.

Libraries were prepared by immunoSEQ multiplex PCR; TCRdb keeps only in-frame clonotypes and omits some of them. The sample records 45,000 to 55,000 clones, around 78% being singletons. All patients experienced relapse after autologous stem cell transplantation, and brentuximab vedotin exposure was variable. Each best response was a complete response, a partial response or progressive disease. The study's findings and limits: Baseline TCR diversity was reportedly lower in newly diagnosed patients than healthy donors.

The source material was peripheral blood mononuclear cells (PBMCs), sampled before the second cycle of nivolumab. The TCR sequence derives from a human donor with classical Hodgkin lymphoma. V usage is TRBV30 and J usage is TRBJ2-5, with D uncertain. The CDR3 sequence is CAWNINSQETQYF. As DNA, the CDR3 is TGTGCCTGGAACATCAACTCCCAAGAGACCCAGTACTTC.